The rows below give T cell receptor beta chains drawn from one sample of a study of cytotoxic CD8 clonotypes in ibrutinib-treated CLL. Some clones are missing from TCRdb's copy, which holds only in-frame ones; the method was immunoSEQ multiplex PCR. The profile shows fewer than 80,000 clones, roughly 57% of them singletons. The source was PBMCs, collected after 12 months of ibrutinib treatment. The receptor source for this set is a human donor with chronic lymphocytic leukemia. Both conserved end residues are part of each CDR3. The order of the fields is V gene, clone size, J gene, D gene, CDR3 protein, CDR3 DNA. The D gene is left open where the match is weak. Clone size, where shown, is once, few, many, or a class for clones that have expanded.

>TRBV27|NA|TRBJ2-1|NA
CASNRLSSSYNEQFF
TGTGCCAGCAATAGACTGTCGAGCTCCTACAATGAGCAGTTCTTC
>TRBV5-1|NA|TRBJ2-5|NA
CASSLAEAVQETQYF
TGCGCCAGCAGCTTGGCCGAGGCAGTCCAAGAGACCCAGTACTTC
>TRBV9|many|TRBJ1-4|TRBD1
CASSPQTGDEKLFF
TGTGCCAGCAGCCCCCAGACAGGGGATGAAAAACTGTTTTTT
>TRBV5-1|NA|TRBJ2-1|NA
CASSREGQLNEQFF
TGCGCCAGCAGCAGGGAGGGACAGCTCAATGAGCAGTTCTTC
>TRBV27|NA|TRBJ2-2|NA
CARLRESCAGELFF
TGTGCCAGATTGAGGGAGAGTTGCGCCGGGGAGCTGTTTTTT
>TRBV7-2|NA|TRBJ1-2|TRBD1
CASSLVDRGPYGYTF
TGTGCCAGCAGCTTAGTTGACAGGGGCCCCTATGGCTACACCTTC
>TRBV2|NA|TRBJ2-1|NA
CASKKSENNEQFF
TGTGCCAGCAAGAAATCGGAAAACAATGAGCAGTTCTTC
>TRBV11-1|NA|TRBJ1-2|NA
CASSFGTNYGYTF
TGTGCCAGCAGCTTTGGGACTAACTATGGCTACACCTTC
>TRBV11-2|NA|TRBJ2-3|TRBD1
CASSGLDRTTDTQYF
TGTGCCAGCAGCGGATTGGACAGGACCACAGATACGCAGTATTTT
>TRBV14|NA|TRBJ2-5|NA
CASSRWETQYF
TGTGCCAGCAGCCGTTGGGAGACCCAGTACTTC
>TRBV6-5|few|TRBJ2-3|TRBD2
CASSIGTSFADTQYF
TGTGCCAGCAGTATTGGGACTAGCTTCGCAGATACGCAGTATTTT
>TRBV6-1|few|TRBJ2-5|NA
CASSEVPRIGETQYF
TGTGCCAGCAGTGAAGTCCCTAGAATAGGAGAGACCCAGTACTTC
>TRBV6-1|NA|TRBJ2-4|NA
CASTGDVRQYF
TGTGCCAGCACTGGGGACGTGCGGCAGTACTTC
>TRBV19|NA|TRBJ1-2|NA
CASSIRGRDYGYTF
TGTGCCAGTAGTATCCGGGGGCGCGACTATGGCTACACCTTC
>TRBV11-2|NA|TRBJ2-5|NA
CASSTGRNGETQYF
TGTGCCAGCAGCACCGGACGTAACGGGGAGACCCAGTACTTC
>TRBV29-1|NA|TRBJ1-2|NA
CSVRGTYGYTF
TGCAGCGTTAGAGGTACCTATGGCTACACCTTC